Detailed here is one T cell receptor beta chain. The sample belongs to a study of immune evolution from preneoplasia to lung adenocarcinoma. With V trimmed by 8 bases and J by 6 bases, 1 base remained unmatched. The CDR3 is made up of 12 amino acids. The V gene's germline CDR1 is MNHNY and CDR2 SVGAGI (reference sequence). Clones were sequenced by immunoSEQ multiplex PCR, and TCRdb holds only the in-frame ones, with some missing. The data contain about 10,000 clones, nearly 90% of them seen just once; the ten biggest clones take up about 2.1%. The sequence was collected from a person aged 65-85 years with invasive lung adenocarcinoma. The V and J genes are TRBV6-6 and TRBJ1-5, with 10 bases identical to TRBD1. The material sequenced was FFPE invasive lung adenocarcinoma tissue. In nucleotides, the CDR3 is TGTGCCAGCGGGGACAGGGGTCAGCCCCAGCATTTT. Translation gives CASGDRGQPQHF.